Each of the 25 T cell receptor beta chains below was sequenced from the same sample in a study of cytomegalovirus exposure and HLA in healthy donors. PCR was performed using 60 Vbeta and 13 Jbeta primers. Clones were sequenced by immunoSEQ multiplex PCR, and TCRdb holds only the in-frame ones, with some missing. The repertoire holds about 210,000 clones, with about 80% as singletons. The sequencing sample was made of PBMCs. The receptors were gathered from a middle-aged man in good health and CMV-seropositive.

The genes are TRBV6-5 and TRBJ1-5; no firm D call. Germline CDR1 and CDR2: MNHEY and SVGAGI. V lost 6 bases and J 6 bases, leaving 12 bases between the germline ends. The length of the CDR3 is 13 residues. CDR3 amino acids: CASREESSQPQHF. The CDR3 bases are TGTGCCAGCAGGGAGGAGTCGAGTCAGCCCCAGCATTTT.

The genes are TRBV6-5 and TRBJ1-1; 8 bases align to TRBD1. This CDR3 has 15 residues. Germline CDR1 MNHEY, CDR2 SVGAGI. Trimming at V came to 5 bases and at J to 11 bases, leaving 16 bases not matched to a gene. CDR3 in amino acids: CASSTRTGTVSNAFF. The DNA of the CDR3 is TGTGCCAGCAGTACGCGGACAGGGACGGTCTCCAATGCTTTCTTT.

The rearrangement joins TRBV2 to TRBJ1-4; TRBD1 is a possible D gene (5 bases). From germline, CDR1 is SNHLY and CDR2 FYNNEI. The CDR3 is made up of 15 amino acids. V lost 5 bases and J lost 3, with 13 bases in between. The CDR3 DNA is TGTGCCAGCAGTTCAAGGAGGGGAGCTAATGAAAAACTGTTTTTT. It is translated as CASSSRRGANEKLFF. Supplemented by reference TRBV2 and TRBJ1-4, the full variable domain reads EPEVTQTPSHQVTQMGQEVILRCVPISNHLYFYWYRQILGQKVEFLVSFYNNEISEKSEIFDDQFSVERPDGSNFTLKIRSTKLEDSAMYFCASSSRRGANEKLFFGSGTQLSVL.

The CDR3 DNA reads as TGCGCCAGCAGCTTGGGATTTACTAGCGACTACAATGAGCAGTTCTTC. Translating it yields CASSLGFTSDYNEQFF. The J gene is TRBJ2-1, the V gene TRBV5-1; TRBD2 aligns across 7 bases. The CDR3 loop spans 16 amino acids. Looked up from germline, CDR1 is SGHRS and CDR2 is YFSETQ. V lost 0 bases, J lost 3 bases, and 6 bases stayed unmatched.

For the CDR3, the DNA is TGTGCCAGCAGTGAATATGCGGCAGGGAACTATGGCTACACCTTC. Translating it yields CASSEYAAGNYGYTF. This chain joins TRBV6-1 and TRBJ1-2, with D perhaps TRBD1 (5 bases). CDR3 length: 15 residues. Trimming cost V 2 bases and J 2 bases, with 12 bases left between them. CDR1 is MNHNS, CDR2 SASEGT, per germline.

The gene calls are TRBV11-2 and TRBJ2-1, with 8 bases lining up with TRBD2. This CDR3 spans 16 amino acids. Germline-derived CDR1 and CDR2 are SGHAT and FQNNGV. Trimming took 5 bases from V and 6 from J; bases not matched to a gene: 12. The CDR3 nucleotides read TGTGCCAGCAGCCCGTTTTGGGCGGGAGGAGCCAATGAGCAGTTCTTC. It translates to CASSPFWAGGANEQFF. Drawing the rest from reference TRBV11-2 and TRBJ2-1, the complete variable domain is EAGVAQSPRYKIIEKRQSVAFWCNPISGHATLYWYQQILGQGPKLLIQFQNNGVVDDSQLPKDRFSAERLKGVDSTLKIQPAKLEDSAVYLCASSPFWAGGANEQFFGPGTRLTVL.

The V gene is TRBV9, the J gene TRBJ2-2; the match to TRBD2 covers 12 bases. The CDR3 loop spans 18 amino acids. Trimming took 4 bases from V and 0 from J; bases not matched to a gene: 7. Germline V CDR1 and CDR2: SGDLS, YYNGEE. CDR3 coding DNA: TGTGCCAGCAGCTCTCTAGCGGGAGGGCACGCGAACACCGGGGAGCTGTTTTTT. It yields the protein CASSSLAGGHANTGELFF.

The rearrangement uses TRBV20-1 and TRBJ2-3; D is possibly TRBD2 (6 bases). V lost 5 bases to trimming and J lost 4 bases, with 7 bases between them. Germline V gene sequence: CDR1 DFQATT, CDR2 SNEGSKA (reference sequence). This CDR3 is built from 11 residues. This CDR3 reads CSAWGADTQYF. The CDR3 DNA sequence: TGCAGTGCTTGGGGGGCAGATACGCAGTATTTT.

This chain joins TRBV19 and TRBJ2-3, with 7 bases fitting TRBD2. The germline gives CDR1 LNHDA, CDR2 SQIVND (reference sequence). The CDR3 is 15 amino acids. J gave up 2 bases and V 5 bases, and 7 bases lay outside the gene matches. The CDR3, as DNA: TGTGCCAGTAGTCACGGGAGGAGCCTCACAGATACGCAGTATTTT. Translation gives CASSHGRSLTDTQYF.

The rearrangement joins TRBV7-8 to TRBJ2-3; 9 nucleotides line up with TRBD1. The germline V gene has CDR1 SGHVS and CDR2 FQNEAQ. CDR3 length equals 16 residues. The J segment lost 4 bases and the V segment lost 6 bases, leaving 11 bases of the junction unmatched. This CDR3 is CASRPQGARSADTQYF. CDR3 bases: TGTGCCAGCAGGCCACAGGGGGCTAGGAGCGCAGATACGCAGTATTTT.

The chain recombines TRBV13 with TRBJ2-1, with TRBD2 identical over 12 bases. Germline values: CDR1 PRHDT, CDR2 FYEKMQ (reference sequence). The CDR3 totals 16 residues. With V trimmed by 2 bases and J by 6 bases, 5 bases remained unmatched. CDR3: CASSLRASGRGNEQFF. In DNA, the CDR3 is TGTGCCAGCAGCTTAAGGGCTAGCGGGAGGGGCAATGAGCAGTTCTTC.

The gene calls are TRBV6-1 and TRBJ1-6, with unresolved D. CDR3 length: 12 residues. In germline, CDR1 is MNHNS, CDR2 SASEGT. The germline V and J ends were trimmed by 6 bases and 10 bases, with 10 bases remaining between them. CDR3 region: CASRVRMSPLHF. CDR3 coding DNA: TGTGCCAGCAGGGTCAGGATGTCACCCCTCCACTTT.

This chain joins TRBV6-1 and TRBJ2-7; perhaps TRBD2 as D (5 bases). V lost 3 bases to trimming and J lost 5 bases, with 11 bases between them. This CDR3 comprises 13 residues. The germline V gene has CDR1 MNHNS and CDR2 SASEGT. The CDR3 nucleotides are TGTGCCAGCAGTGAGTCGGGATTTGACGAGCAGTACGTC. This encodes CASSESGFDEQYV.

This CDR3 is CASNRGGLTGNEQFF. CDR3 sequence (DNA): TGTGCCAGCAATAGGGGGGGCCTTACGGGCAATGAGCAGTTCTTC. V usage is TRBV2 and J usage is TRBJ2-1; a weak D match, TRBD2 (7 bases). The CDR3 consists of 15 residues. Trimming pared 7 bases from V and 6 bases from J, leaving 19 bases between. Looked up from germline, CDR1 is SNHLY and CDR2 is FYNNEI.

The sample holds one count of this clone. Written as DNA, the CDR3 is TGCGCCAGCAGTGAAACCGCGGGGGTACCCAATGAGCAGTTCTTC. It translates to CASSETAGVPNEQFF. The rearrangement joins TRBV10-1 to TRBJ2-1, with 7 bases matching TRBD2. The CDR3 has 15 amino acids. The ends lost 3 bases at V and 6 bases at J; junction bases unmatched: 8. CDR1 and CDR2 (germline): WNHNN, SYGVQD (reference sequence).

This clone was seen more than once but under ten times. The chain is built from TRBV2 and TRBJ1-1; D is uncertain. The CDR3 loop spans 14 amino acids. Looked up from germline, CDR1 is SNHLY and CDR2 is FYNNEI. The ends were cut back, 2 bases at V and 4 bases at J, with 11 bases in the middle. The CDR3 reads CASSERFVATEAFF. The CDR3 bases are TGTGCCAGCAGTGAAAGATTTGTAGCCACTGAAGCTTTCTTT.

The J gene is TRBJ1-1, the V gene TRBV11-2, with D maybe TRBD1 (5 bases). Germline V gene lookup returns CDR1 SGHAT and CDR2 FQNNGV. V dropped 5 bases and J dropped 0 bases, with 10 bases sitting between them. CDR3 length: 14 amino acids. The CDR3 protein is CASSPETVNTEAFF. The CDR3 nucleotides read TGTGCCAGCAGCCCTGAGACAGTGAACACTGAAGCTTTCTTT. Supplemented by reference TRBV11-2 and TRBJ1-1, the full variable domain reads EAGVAQSPRYKIIEKRQSVAFWCNPISGHATLYWYQQILGQGPKLLIQFQNNGVVDDSQLPKDRFSAERLKGVDSTLKIQPAKLEDSAVYLCASSPETVNTEAFFGQGTRLTVV.

V gene TRBV5-1 combines with J gene TRBJ2-3; 7 positions match TRBD2. Germline assignment: CDR1 SGHRS and CDR2 YFSETQ. The ends lost 6 bases at V and 4 bases at J; junction bases unmatched: 8. This CDR3 contains 14 residues. CDR3 coding DNA: TGCGCCAGCAAGACGGAGCGGGACTCAGATACGCAGTATTTT. This gives the protein CASKTERDSDTQYF. The full variable domain, with the rest looked up from reference TRBV5-1 and TRBJ2-3, is KAGVTQTPRYLIKTRGQQVTLSCSPISGHRSVSWYQQTPGQGLQFLFEYFSETQRNKGNFPGRFSGRQFSNSRSEMNVSTLELGDSALYLCASKTERDSDTQYFGPGTRLTVL.

About this clone: Sequence at one end of the junction differs from germline and may be a read error. The rearrangement joins TRBV6-5 to TRBJ2-1; unclear D gene. Per germline, CDR1 MNHEY and CDR2 SVGAGI. The CDR3 length is 14 residues. CDR3 in amino acids: CAGSSGLNYNEQFF. CDR3 sequence (DNA): TGTGCCGGCAGTTCAGGTCTCAACTACAATGAGCAGTTCTTC.

V is TRBV28 and J is TRBJ2-5; 8 positions match TRBD1. Germline trimming cut 6 bases from V and 2 bases from J; bases unmatched to any gene: 5. Germline-derived CDR1 and CDR2 are MDHEN and SYDVKM. CDR3 size: 14 residues. CDR3 in DNA: TGTGCCAGCAGGCCAAACAGGGGGCAAGAGACCCAGTACTTC. Its protein product is CASRPNRGQETQYF. Using reference TRBV28 and TRBJ2-5 for the parts outside the CDR3, the full variable domain is DVKVTQSSRYLVKRTGEKVFLECVQDMDHENMFWYRQDPGLGLRLIYFSYDVKMKEKGDIPEGYSVSREKKERFSLILESASTNQTSMYLCASRPNRGQETQYFGPGTRLLVL.

This chain connects TRBV9 to TRBJ1-1; TRBD1 might be the D (6 bases). With 3 bases removed from V and 1 base from J, the gap between germline ends came to 13 bases. The CDR3 is 15 amino acids. Germline lookup yields CDR1 SGDLS and CDR2 YYNGEE. The CDR3: CASSGSGTPNTEAFF. The CDR3, as DNA: TGTGCCAGCAGCGGATCCGGGACACCGAACACTGAAGCTTTCTTT.

The J gene is TRBJ2-1, the V gene TRBV9, with TRBD2 matching 11 bases. CDR1 is SGDLS, CDR2 YYNGEE, per germline. The CDR3 covers 15 residues. V trimming: 6 bases; J trimming: 2 bases; junction bases outside the gene matches: 4. CDR3 in amino acids: CASTRLAGPYNEQFF. The CDR3 DNA reads TGTGCCAGCACCCGACTAGCGGGGCCCTACAATGAGCAGTTCTTC.

The chain recombines TRBV7-6 with TRBJ2-7, with 11 bases that match TRBD1. The CDR3 runs 15 residues. Germline CDR1 SGHVS, CDR2 FNYEAQ. Trimming removed 5 bases from V and 4 bases from J; junction bases left unmatched: 7. The CDR3 loop is CASSHGTGGDYEQYF. The CDR3 coding sequence is TGTGCCAGCAGCCACGGGACAGGGGGGGATTACGAGCAGTACTTC.

The chain couples TRBV5-1 to TRBJ1-1, with D hard to call. Germline CDR1 and CDR2: SGHRS and YFSETQ. V was shortened by 0 bases and J by 3 bases, with 9 bases between the two germline ends. The CDR3 covers 14 residues. The CDR3 region is CASSLGQEYTEAFF. CDR3 nucleotides: TGCGCCAGCAGCTTGGGGCAGGAATACACTGAAGCTTTCTTT.

V is TRBV11-3 and J is TRBJ2-3; D is unresolved. Germline CDR1 SGHNT, CDR2 YENEEA. V lost 5 bases, J lost 2 bases, and 5 bases lay in between. The CDR3 loop spans 12 amino acids. CDR3 nucleotides: TGTGCCAGCAGCCCCTCCACAGATACGCAGTATTTT. Encoded protein: CASSPSTDTQYF. Based on the CDR3 plus reference TRBV11-3 and TRBJ2-3, the full variable domain is EAGVVQSPRYKIIEKKQPVAFWCNPISGHNTLYWYLQNLGQGPELLIRYENEEAVDDSQLPKDRFSAERLKGVDSTLKIQPAELGDSAVYLCASSPSTDTQYFGPGTRLTVL.